These T cell receptor beta chains were read from a single sample in a study of T-cell reconstitution after alpha-beta-depleted transplantation in children. MiXCR, run by TCRdb on the PCR reads, gives a single entry per CDR3 protein. This sample has some 490,000 distinct CDR3 sequences, with about an eighth found just once. The sample consisted of PBMCs from the stem cell graft donor, taken from the stem cell graft. The source of these receptors is a human donor who donated a stem cell graft to a child with combined immunodeficiency. Each CDR3 is given with its conserved first and last residue. A D gene is named only where the DNA matches it firmly. Size tells how often a clone was seen (once, few, many) or the class of an expanded clone, and some rows leave it out.

TRBD1 TRBJ1-5 - TRBV12-3/TRBV12-4 TGTGCCAGCAGTTTTTGGGTAGGGACAGATAGCAATCAGCCCCAGCATTTT CASSFWVGTDSNQPQHF
- TRBJ2-7 many TRBV20-1 TGCAGTGCTAGAGGTGGGGCAGGGTCCCCCTACGAGCAGTACTTC CSARGGAGSPYEQYF
- TRBJ2-3 - TRBV10-3 TGTGCCATCAGTGAGTCGTGGAGGGCTAGCACAGATACGCAGTATTTT CAISESWRASTDTQYF
- TRBJ2-7 few TRBV10-3 TGTGCCATCAGTGACACCAAAATCGACGAGCAGTACTTC CAISDTKIDEQYF
- TRBJ1-5 - TRBV7-8 TGTGCCAGCAGCTTAGGCCCGTTCAGTCGAAGCGATCAGCCCCAGCATTTT CASSLGPFSRSDQPQHF
- TRBJ2-7 many TRBV12-3/TRBV12-4 TGTGCCAGCAGTTGGGGTTTGGAAGAGGGGCAGGACGAGCAGTACTTC CASSWGLEEGQDEQYF
- TRBJ1-5 once TRBV7-9 TGTGCCAGCAGCTTAGGAATAGGGAATCAGCCCCAGCATTTT CASSLGIGNQPQHF
- TRBJ2-7 few TRBV27 TGTGCCAGCAGTTTATCCGGGACCATCTACGAGCAGTACTTC CASSLSGTIYEQYF
TRBD2 TRBJ2-3 few TRBV10-3 TGTGCCATCAGTGGACTAGCGGGAGTTTCCACAGATACGCAGTATTTT CAISGLAGVSTDTQYF
- TRBJ2-1 - TRBV11-2 TGTGCCAGCAGCTTCAGGACTGTAAGCAATGAGCAGTTCTTC CASSFRTVSNEQFF
- TRBJ2-1 - TRBV10-2 TGCGCCAGCAGTGAGTCTATAGGTTATGAGCAGTTCTTC CASSESIGYEQFF
- TRBJ2-5 - TRBV10-3 TGTGCCATCAGTGACCCTGAGCGGGAAGAGACCCAGTACTTC CAISDPEREETQYF
TRBD2 TRBJ2-1 many TRBV20-1 TGCAGTGCTAGTGGGCTAGCGGGTACCTACAATGAGCAGTTCTTC CSASGLAGTYNEQFF
- TRBJ1-5 - TRBV7-9 TGTGCCAGCAGCGTTAGTTCAGGGCTTCTCAATCAGCCCCAGCATTTT CASSVSSGLLNQPQHF
- TRBJ2-3 - TRBV24-1 TGTGCCACCACGACCACAGATACGCAGTATTTT CATTTTDTQYF
TRBD1 TRBJ2-5 many TRBV6-2/TRBV6-3 TGTGCCAGCAGAGGGACAGGGAGGCAAGAGACCCAGTACTTC CASRGTGRQETQYF